Presented here are 25 T cell receptor beta chains from one specimen sequenced in a study of siplizumab effects on memory and regulatory T cells. Libraries were prepared by immunoSEQ multiplex PCR; TCRdb keeps only in-frame clonotypes and omits some of them. Here the sample spans about 100,000 clones, about 94% being singletons. The sequenced sample was non-Treg CD4+ T cells sorted from blood. Source of these receptors: a human donor in good health.

The J gene is TRBJ2-3, the V gene TRBV4-1; 16 bases match TRBD2. V shed 5 bases, J shed 2 bases, and the junction held 7 bases outside the gene matches. Germline assignment: CDR1 MGHRA and CDR2 YSYEKL. The CDR3 runs 18 residues. CDR3 protein: CASSKTGTSGRATDTQYF. The CDR3 region has the DNA TGCGCCAGCAGCAAAACCGGGACTAGCGGGAGGGCCACAGATACGCAGTATTTT.

This clone was seen a single time. This CDR3 is CASSPLLEGGRSFF. CDR3 bases: TGTGCCAGCAGCCCCCTCCTTGAGGGAGGTCGGTCTTTCTTT. This chain joins TRBV14 and TRBJ1-1; D is unclear. The CDR3 extends over 14 amino acids. Deletions cut 4 bases from V and 12 bases from J, with 21 bases between. CDR1 and CDR2 from the germline V gene are SGHDN and FVKESK.

This clone was recorded only once. The genes are TRBV2 and TRBJ1-5, with 8 bases lining up with TRBD1. V dropped 7 bases and J dropped 1; count of bases not matched to a gene: 3. Looked up from germline, CDR1 is SNHLY and CDR2 is FYNNEI. The length of the CDR3 is 14 residues. CDR3 bases: TGTGCCAGCACGAGGGACAGGAGCAATCAGCCCCAGCATTTT. It translates to CASTRDRSNQPQHF.

The gene calls are TRBV6-1 and TRBJ2-5, with 12 bases matching TRBD1. Germline V lookup: CDR1 MNHNS, CDR2 SASEGT. This CDR3 spans 16 amino acids. The V and J ends lost 4 bases and 5 bases, in that order; junction bases with no gene match: 8. The chain's CDR3 is CASSGVGQGAGETQYF. CDR3 nucleotides: TGTGCCAGCAGTGGAGTGGGACAGGGGGCTGGGGAGACCCAGTACTTC.

The chain employs TRBV7-3 and TRBJ2-6, with TRBD1 as a possible D gene (6 bases). V lost 5 bases and J 1 base, leaving 12 bases between the germline ends. The CDR3 length is 16 residues. Germline V CDR1 and CDR2: SGHTA, FQGTGA. The CDR3 nucleotides read TGTGCCAGCAGCCCCCCCAGGGGATCTGGGGCCAACGTCCTGACTTTC. This sequence encodes CASSPPRGSGANVLTF.

This chain uses TRBV5-1 with TRBJ2-1, with TRBD1 matching 10 bases. The CDR3 is made up of 17 amino acids. CDR1 and CDR2 (germline): SGHRS, YFSETQ. With V trimmed by 0 bases and J by 8 bases, 11 bases remained unmatched. The CDR3 reads CASSLESGTGEIDEQFF. CDR3 DNA: TGCGCCAGCAGCTTGGAGTCCGGGACAGGGGAAATCGATGAGCAGTTCTTC.

Worth noting for this clone: The sample carries other DNA sequences with the same CDR3. The V call is TRBV5-1, the J call TRBJ2-2, with 9 bases matching TRBD2. Germline CDR1 SGHRS, CDR2 YFSETQ. The CDR3 is 15 amino acids. V trimming: 0 bases; J trimming: 5 bases; junction bases outside the gene matches: 2. CDR3 sequence reads: CASSLGTSGTGELFF. CDR3 DNA: TGCGCCAGCAGCTTGGGAACTAGCGGGACCGGGGAGCTGTTTTTT.

The chain is built from TRBV5-1 and TRBJ2-5, with D unclear. V lost 2 bases and J lost 2, with 10 bases in between. The CDR3 loop spans 14 amino acids. Germline CDR1 SGHRS, CDR2 YFSETQ. The CDR3 DNA sequence: TGCGCCAGCAGCTTCCCCTCGAAGCAAGAGACCCAGTACTTC. Translated: CASSFPSKQETQYF.

The chain carries TRBV5-5 and TRBJ2-7; 12 nucleotides align to TRBD2. CDR3 length equals 19 residues. Germline-derived CDR1 and CDR2 are SGHKS and YYEKEE (reference sequence). V was pared by 5 bases and J by 0 bases, with 15 bases of the junction left unmatched. CDR3 in amino acids: CASSSEPGLAGWASYEQYF. In DNA form, the CDR3 reads TGTGCCAGCAGTTCGGAACCGGGACTAGCGGGTTGGGCCTCCTACGAGCAGTACTTC.

J is TRBJ1-1 and V is TRBV6-1, with D maybe TRBD1 (5 bases). The CDR3 length is 13 residues. Germline V lookup: CDR1 MNHNS, CDR2 SASEGT. Between the trimmed V and J ends, which lost 7 bases and 1 base, there was a span of 10 bases. The CDR3: CASTKGPNTEAFF. Here the CDR3 DNA reads TGTGCCAGCACAAAGGGGCCGAACACTGAAGCTTTCTTT.

This chain joins TRBV27 and TRBJ2-5, with D unresolved. The CDR3 spans 14 residues. Germline lookup yields CDR1 MNHEY and CDR2 SMNVEV (reference sequence). Trimming took 6 bases from V and 2 from J, leaving 13 bases between them. Here the CDR3 reads CASSPGARQETQYF. In nucleotides, the CDR3 is TGTGCCAGCAGCCCCGGCGCGCGTCAAGAGACCCAGTACTTC.

The rearrangement joins TRBV5-1 to TRBJ2-7; D is unresolved. The CDR3 consists of 14 residues. Germline assignment: CDR1 SGHRS and CDR2 YFSETQ. Trimming removed 4 bases at V and 2 bases at J, with 13 bases between. The CDR3 loop reads CASSSKVGPYEQYF. The CDR3 nucleotides read TGCGCCAGCAGCAGTAAGGTGGGTCCCTACGAGCAGTACTTC. Full variable domain (outside the CDR3, taken from reference TRBV5-1 and TRBJ2-7): KAGVTQTPRYLIKTRGQQVTLSCSPISGHRSVSWYQQTPGQGLQFLFEYFSETQRNKGNFPGRFSGRQFSNSRSEMNVSTLELGDSALYLCASSSKVGPYEQYFGPGTRLTVT.

This clone has a single count. The chain joins TRBV5-1 to TRBJ2-1; 15 bases fit TRBD2. CDR1 SGHRS and CDR2 YFSETQ come from the germline V gene. The CDR3 has 21 amino acids. The V gene end was trimmed by 5 bases and the J gene end by 2 bases; junction bases not matched to a gene: 17. The CDR3: CASSFSTGTSGRQGTYNEQFF. DNA of the CDR3: TGCGCCAGCAGTTTTTCCACCGGGACTAGCGGGAGGCAAGGCACCTACAATGAGCAGTTCTTC.

This chain connects TRBV28 to TRBJ1-5; 9 bases align to TRBD1. The germline V gene has CDR1 MDHEN and CDR2 SYDVKM. V was pared by 6 bases and J by 3 bases, with 9 bases of the junction left unmatched. The CDR3 spans 16 residues. DNA for the CDR3: TGTGCCAGCAGCACCGTGGACAGGGGCAACAATCAGCCCCAGCATTTT. It specifies CASSTVDRGNNQPQHF.

The CDR3 is CASSQGTSGSGEQFF. The CDR3, as DNA: TGCGCCAGCAGCCAGGGGACTAGCGGGAGCGGGGAGCAGTTCTTC. This chain connects TRBV5-1 to TRBJ2-1, with TRBD2 matching over 14 bases. Trimming at V came to 4 bases and at J to 10 bases, leaving 7 bases not matched to a gene. The germline CDR1 and CDR2 sequences are SGHRS and YFSETQ. The CDR3 spans 15 residues. Filled out from reference TRBV5-1 and TRBJ2-1, the complete variable domain reads KAGVTQTPRYLIKTRGQQVTLSCSPISGHRSVSWYQQTPGQGLQFLFEYFSETQRNKGNFPGRFSGRQFSNSRSEMNVSTLELGDSALYLCASSQGTSGSGEQFFGPGTRLTVL.

This chain links TRBV2 with TRBJ1-1; D is uncertain. Germline lookup yields CDR1 SNHLY and CDR2 FYNNEI. V was cut by 5 bases and J by 1 base, with 8 bases left in between. The CDR3 consists of 13 residues. The CDR3 sequence is CASSRDSNTEAFF. The CDR3 DNA reads TGTGCCAGCAGTCGGGATTCGAACACTGAAGCTTTCTTT. The variable domain in full, completed from reference TRBV2 and TRBJ1-1, reads EPEVTQTPSHQVTQMGQEVILRCVPISNHLYFYWYRQILGQKVEFLVSFYNNEISEKSEIFDDQFSVERPDGSNFTLKIRSTKLEDSAMYFCASSRDSNTEAFFGQGTRLTVV.

The gene calls are TRBV7-3 and TRBJ2-1, with D tentatively TRBD2 (5 bases). V dropped 3 bases and J dropped 12 bases, with 18 bases sitting between them. Germline values: CDR1 SGHTA, CDR2 FQGTGA. The CDR3 has 14 amino acids. The CDR3 here is CASSFTSGGSGQFF. CDR3 sequence (DNA): TGTGCCAGCAGCTTTACTAGTGGTGGGAGTGGGCAGTTCTTC.

The chain carries TRBV15 and TRBJ2-7; the D is unclear. The CDR3 runs 13 residues. Trimming left V 3 bases short and J 4 bases short, with 10 bases between. CDR1 and CDR2 from the germline V gene are LNHNV and YYDKDF (reference sequence). Here the CDR3 DNA reads TGTGCCACCAGCAGGCAGACTGGATACGAGCAGTACTTC. It translates to CATSRQTGYEQYF.

The V and J genes are TRBV10-3 and TRBJ2-1; 13 bases align to TRBD2. Germline-derived CDR1 and CDR2 are ENHRY and SYGVKD. The CDR3 has 13 residues. V shed 8 bases, J shed 5 bases, and the junction held 0 bases outside the gene matches. The CDR3 nucleotides read TGTGCCATCGGACTAGCGGGAGACAATGAGCAGTTCTTC. It is translated as CAIGLAGDNEQFF.

The chain carries TRBV5-4 and TRBJ1-2; no clear D gene. Germline V lookup: CDR1 SGHNT, CDR2 YYREEE (reference sequence). This CDR3 region has 14 residues. V dropped 5 bases and J dropped 0 bases, with 11 bases sitting between them. In DNA, the CDR3 is TGTGCCAGCAGTTCTACGGATGCTAACTATGGCTACACCTTC. Amino acid sequence: CASSSTDANYGYTF.

This chain links TRBV6-5 with TRBJ2-7; 10 positions agree with TRBD1. The CDR3 runs 13 residues. Germline CDR1 reads MNHEY; CDR2 reads SVGAGI. The J segment lost 10 bases and the V segment lost 5 bases, leaving 8 bases of the junction unmatched. CDR3 sequence reads: CASSGTGEGGQYF. CDR3 DNA: TGTGCCAGCAGTGGGACAGGGGAGGGTGGCCAGTACTTC.

The chain has TRBV4-2 and TRBJ2-1; D possibly corresponds to TRBD2 (5 bases). Trimming left V 5 bases short and J 2 bases short, with 13 bases between. Germline V CDR1 and CDR2: LGHNA, YNFKEQ. This CDR3 is built from 15 residues. In DNA, the CDR3 is TGTGCCAGCAGCTACAGCGGCCAGACCTACAATGAGCAGTTCTTC. Translated, it gives CASSYSGQTYNEQFF.

In its sample, this clone was seen once. This chain joins TRBV28 and TRBJ2-1; D might be TRBD2 (6 bases). With 4 bases removed from V and 0 bases from J, the gap between germline ends came to 13 bases. Germline loops: CDR1 MDHEN, CDR2 SYDVKM. The CDR3 runs 16 residues. Written as DNA, the CDR3 is TGTGCCAGCAGTTCCCTCGGGAGTATCTCCTACAATGAGCAGTTCTTC. Its protein is CASSSLGSISYNEQFF.

The chain couples TRBV2 to TRBJ1-5, with 7 bases fitting TRBD1. Trimming removed 5 bases from V and 6 bases from J; junction bases left unmatched: 10. This CDR3 has 15 residues. Looked up from germline, CDR1 is SNHLY and CDR2 is FYNNEI. The CDR3 loop is CASSPDRVIAQPQHF. CDR3 DNA: TGTGCCAGCAGTCCCGACAGGGTCATCGCTCAGCCCCAGCATTTT.

This chain links TRBV21-1 with TRBJ2-3; no check of the table's D call, TRBD2, against the DNA was made. TRBV21-1 is termed a pseudogene. The CDR3 consists of 16 residues. The CDR3 protein is CASSKVGRGRADTQYF. As DNA, the CDR3 is TGTGCCAGCAGCAAAGTTGGGAGGGGGAGGGCAGATACGCAGTATTTT.